This T cell receptor (beta chain) derives from a study of beta chain features in type 1 diabetes. On the study more broadly: Sorted cells from all samples, numbering roughly 100,000,000, were examined. Study-level findings and limits: Moderate but significant shortening of TCRB CDR3s was recorded in all four CD4+ subsets from Type 1 diabetes patients. PCR might show a preference for shorter templates, equally across patients and controls.

Central memory, naive, regulatory and stem cell-like memory CD4+ cells were sorted by CD45RO/CCR7/CD25/CD127/CD95/CD27. This clone turned up a few times. Its specificity is unknown. Expressed TCRB transcripts got sequenced, as all isolated RNA was reverse transcribed. Produced via immunoSEQ multiplex PCR; TCRdb's table is partial and in-frame only. The sample lists about 650,000 clones, around 12% occurring once. The CDR3 loop spans 11 amino acids. The ends were cut back, 7 bases at V and 8 bases at J, with 14 bases in the middle. Germline values: CDR1 DFQATT, CDR2 SNEGSKA (reference sequence). This receptor was taken from a man aged 25 to 40 with type 1 diabetes. The sequenced sample consisted of naive CD4+ T cells from blood. This rearrangement joins TRBV20-1 to TRBJ1-2; D is possibly TRBD1 (6 bases). DNA for the CDR3: TGCAGTGTCACAACAGGGATCGGCTACACCTTC. Its translation is CSVTTGIGYTF.